The clone carrying this T cell receptor beta chain was observed once. Original data processing: Reference gene primer amplification gave nucleated cell count estimates. Sequenced by immunoSEQ multiplex PCR; TCRdb stores in-frame clones only, minus some. V, J and clone size are those of that table, while D and trimming were read from the DNA. The data hold 250,000 to 350,000 clones, with just under 90% observed a single time. A COVID-19 case was met by exposed participants within 2 weeks before study entry. The sample comes from a study of blood T cell repertoires in COVID-19. Study in general: The samples span acute and convalescent COVID-19 from the United States, Italy and Spain. Sample material is recorded as cDNA or gDNA derived from T cells, B-cell-depleted T cells, or PBMCs.

Deletions cut 4 bases from V and 0 bases from J, with 19 bases between. This CDR3 comprises 19 residues. Germline V lookup: CDR1 KGHSH, CDR2 LQKENI. The chain employs TRBV18 and TRBJ2-6, with D possibly being TRBD1 (7 bases). The sequenced material came from PBMCs or T cells enriched from blood (not recorded which). This clonotype was obtained from a woman aged 45 to 65 who had been exposed to COVID-19. CDR3 bases: TGTGCCAGCTCACGAACGCGGGGACAGAGCGCCTCTGGGGCCAACGTCCTGACTTTC. Residues: CASSRTRGQSASGANVLTF.